Shown below are 20 T cell receptor beta chains from a single sample sequenced in a study of T cells in Graves' hyperthyroidism and ophthalmopathy. TCR beta CDR3 regions were amplified from RNA transcripts. During a first-round RT-PCR of the TCR CDR3, the HTBI primer set was used. TCRdb re-called the multiplex PCR reads with MiXCR, one entry per CDR3 protein. The table includes hundreds of thousands of distinct CDR3 sequences, under 20% detected once. The specimen was blood. Receptors originate from a woman aged 30 to 39 with Graves' hyperthyroidism.

A few counts support this clonotype. The chain couples TRBV5-1 to TRBJ1-5; D gene unclear. V shed 2 bases and J shed 3 bases, with 9 bases lying between them. The germline V gene encodes CDR1 SGHRS and CDR2 YFSETQ. The CDR3 consists of 14 residues. The CDR3 sequence is CASSFGQPNQPQHF. DNA of the CDR3: TGCGCCAGCAGCTTCGGGCAGCCCAATCAGCCCCAGCATTTT.

V is TRBV28 and J is TRBJ2-5; TRBD2 aligns across 10 bases. J lost 1 base, V lost 4 bases, and 9 bases had no gene match. This CDR3 has 17 residues. CDR1 MDHEN and CDR2 SYDVKM come from the germline V gene. In DNA, the CDR3 is TGTGCCAGCAGTTATGGGGGAACTAGCGGGACCCAAGAGACCCAGTACTTC. It translates to CASSYGGTSGTQETQYF. Full variable domain (remainder filled in from reference TRBV28 and TRBJ2-5): DVKVTQSSRYLVKRTGEKVFLECVQDMDHENMFWYRQDPGLGLRLIYFSYDVKMKEKGDIPEGYSVSREKKERFSLILESASTNQTSMYLCASSYGGTSGTQETQYFGPGTRLLVL.

This clonotype was observed a handful of times. The rearrangement joins TRBV2 to TRBJ2-5; the match to TRBD1 covers 8 bases. The CDR3 is made up of 13 amino acids. Trimming removed 4 bases from V and 5 bases from J; junction bases left unmatched: 3. The V gene's germline CDR1 is SNHLY and CDR2 FYNNEI. This CDR3 is CASSGDRRETQYF. Written as DNA, the CDR3 is TGTGCCAGCAGTGGGGACAGGCGGGAGACCCAGTACTTC.

The chain combines TRBV18 with TRBJ2-2; perhaps TRBD1 as D (5 bases). This CDR3 has 13 residues. Germline V gene data show CDR1 as KGHSH and CDR2 as LQKENI. Trimming took 2 bases from V and 6 from J, leaving 7 bases between them. CDR3 DNA: TGTGCCAGCTCACCAGCAGGGCCCGGGGAGCTGTTTTTT. Protein product: CASSPAGPGELFF.

J is TRBJ2-1 and V is TRBV6-2 or TRBV6-3, with 13 bases identical to TRBD2. The CDR3 consists of 19 residues. Germline CDR1 reads MNHEY; CDR2 reads SVGEGT. J was trimmed by 7 bases and V by 1 base; bases with no gene match: 13. CDR3 protein: CASSYLKTSGRALGNEQFF. The CDR3, as DNA: TGTGCCAGCAGTTACTTAAAAACTAGCGGGAGGGCCCTTGGAAATGAGCAGTTCTTC.

This clonotype was observed at least ten times. This chain joins TRBV10-3 and TRBJ1-1, with TRBD1 identical over 11 bases. CDR3 length: 16 residues. The trim removed 0 bases at V and 5 bases at J, leaving 5 bases unmatched. CDR1 is ENHRY, CDR2 SYGVKD, per germline. CDR3 amino acids: CAISESTGQGATEAFF. In DNA form, the CDR3 reads TGTGCCATCAGTGAGTCGACTGGACAGGGGGCGACTGAAGCTTTCTTT.

In this sample, this clonotype turned up many times. V and J are TRBV7-8 and TRBJ1-5; 7 bases match TRBD1. Trimming took 3 bases from V and 2 from J; bases not matched to a gene: 7. The CDR3 runs 16 residues. From germline, CDR1 is SGHVS and CDR2 FQNEAQ. The CDR3 sequence: CASSLVRGTGNQPQHF. The CDR3, as DNA: TGTGCCAGCAGCTTGGTCCGGGGGACAGGCAATCAGCCCCAGCATTTT.

The table lists this clonotype with many counts. This chain connects TRBV6-1 to TRBJ1-1, with D hard to call. This CDR3 comprises 13 residues. The germline V and J ends were trimmed by 6 bases and 3 bases, with 11 bases remaining between them. CDR1 MNHNS and CDR2 SASEGT come from the germline V gene. CDR3 nucleotides: TGTGCCAGCAGATTACAGCCGGACACTGAAGCTTTCTTT. Translated: CASRLQPDTEAFF.

This clonotype appeared a few times. The rearrangement uses TRBV4-2 and TRBJ1-3; D perhaps matches TRBD1 (5 bases). The CDR3 extends over 16 amino acids. Germline lookup yields CDR1 LGHNA and CDR2 YNFKEQ. The V and J ends lost 1 base and 5 bases respectively, with 15 bases between them. CDR3 amino acids: CASSQGLGGARNTIYF. CDR3 bases: TGTGCCAGCAGCCAAGGGCTCGGGGGAGCACGAAACACCATATATTTT.

This clonotype showed up just a few times. CDR3: CAWSIYQGGSTDTQYF. CDR3 coding DNA: TGTGCCTGGAGTATATACCAGGGGGGGAGCACAGATACGCAGTATTTT. J is TRBJ2-3 and V is TRBV30, with D perhaps being TRBD1 or TRBD2 (7 bases each). The CDR3 consists of 16 residues. The germline gives CDR1 GTSNPN, CDR2 SVGIG (reference sequence). The ends were cut back, 2 bases at V and 0 bases at J, with 15 bases in the middle.

A few counts support this clonotype. This chain joins TRBV4-1 and TRBJ1-1; D perhaps matches TRBD1 (5 bases). The germline CDR1 and CDR2 sequences are MGHRA and YSYEKL. V was shortened by 5 bases and J by 7 bases, with 11 bases between the two germline ends. The CDR3 runs 12 residues. The CDR3 DNA sequence: TGCGCCAGCAGCTTCGTTAGGGGTGAAGCTTTCTTT. It codes for CASSFVRGEAFF.

This clonotype was counted at least ten times. The chain uses TRBV11-2 and TRBJ2-3, with 10 bases identical to TRBD2. This CDR3 spans 23 amino acids. V lost 2 bases and J lost 0; bases outside the gene matches: 23. Per the germline V gene, CDR1 is SGHAT and CDR2 is FQNNGV. In DNA, the CDR3 is TGTGCCAGCAGCTTAAGGGCCGGGGGCCTAGCGGGAGAGGGGGTCCCTAGCACAGATACGCAGTATTTT. Amino acid sequence: CASSLRAGGLAGEGVPSTDTQYF.

This clonotype was observed at least ten times. The gene calls are TRBV20-1 and TRBJ2-7; no firm D call. There are 14 residues in the CDR3. The V and J ends lost 0 bases and 3 bases respectively, with 12 bases between them. Germline V gene sequence: CDR1 DFQATT, CDR2 SNEGSKA (reference sequence). The CDR3 nucleotides are TGCAGTGCTAGAGATGATTCGGCTAGCTACGAGCAGTACTTC. It codes for CSARDDSASYEQYF.

In this sample, this clonotype turned up many times. The chain couples TRBV30 to TRBJ1-1; D remains ambiguous. From germline, CDR1 is GTSNPN and CDR2 SVGIG (reference sequence). Trimming left V 2 bases short and J 0 bases short, with 7 bases between. This CDR3 region has 13 residues. As DNA, the CDR3 is TGTGCCTGGAGTAGGACTTTGAACACTGAAGCTTTCTTT. It is translated as CAWSRTLNTEAFF.

There are many counts of this clonotype. The V call is TRBV28, the J call TRBJ1-2; D is unclear. The germline V and J ends were trimmed by 5 bases and 2 bases, with 12 bases remaining between them. The CDR3 spans 14 residues. Per the germline V gene, CDR1 is MDHEN and CDR2 is SYDVKM. The CDR3 DNA reads TGTGCCAGCAGTGCCGGGCCGGAAAACTATGGCTACACCTTC. Translated, it gives CASSAGPENYGYTF.

J is TRBJ1-1 and V is TRBV20-1; 7 positions agree with TRBD1. The CDR3 totals 13 residues. V trimming: 5 bases; J trimming: 7 bases; junction bases outside the gene matches: 10. CDR1 and CDR2 (germline): DFQATT, SNEGSKA (reference sequence). The chain's CDR3 is CSAARQGGNEAFF. CDR3 sequence (DNA): TGCAGTGCTGCCCGACAGGGAGGTAATGAAGCTTTCTTT.

This clonotype was detected a few times. This chain joins TRBV4-1 and TRBJ2-7; a weak D match, TRBD1 (5 bases). The germline gives CDR1 MGHRA, CDR2 YSYEKL. V dropped 2 bases and J dropped 2 bases, with 13 bases sitting between them. The CDR3 consists of 15 residues. The CDR3 nucleotides are TGCGCCAGCAGCCAATCTCCTAGGGGTACCTACGAGCAGTACTTC. It codes for CASSQSPRGTYEQYF.

This clonotype was picked up a small number of times. The V gene is TRBV10-1, the J gene TRBJ2-7; no clear D. CDR1 WNHNN and CDR2 SYGVQD come from the germline V gene (reference sequence). V dropped 2 bases and J dropped 4 bases, with 6 bases sitting between them. CDR3 length: 12 residues. This chain's CDR3 is CASSENKYEQYF. The CDR3 DNA is TGCGCCAGCAGTGAGAACAAGTACGAGCAGTACTTC.

CDR3 DNA: TGCAGTGCTAGAGTCGTCGCGGGCGGACCCTACGAGCAGTACTTC. It is translated as CSARVVAGGPYEQYF. This chain links TRBV20-1 with TRBJ2-7, with a weak D call TRBD2 (5 bases). This CDR3 has 15 amino acids. CDR1 is DFQATT, CDR2 SNEGSKA, per germline (reference sequence). The V gene lost 1 base and the J gene lost 2 bases, with 15 bases spanning the gap.

J is TRBJ2-1 and V is TRBV4-1; D remains unclear. The germline gives CDR1 MGHRA, CDR2 YSYEKL. The CDR3 loop spans 16 amino acids. V gave up 1 base and J gave up 3 bases, with 13 bases separating them. The CDR3 spells CASSQVRLTIYNEQFF. In DNA, the CDR3 is TGCGCCAGCAGCCAAGTACGACTTACAATCTACAATGAGCAGTTCTTC.